This T cell receptor beta chain was identified in a study of tumor-infiltrating lymphocytes in primary liver carcinoma. Priming with a constant-region primer yielded TCR beta cDNA from 500 ng total RNA. Slightly modified ARM-PCR with three nested multiplex PCR rounds yielded TCR beta libraries. Each CDR3 protein gets one entry after TCRdb re-called the multiplex PCR reads with MiXCR. Of some 190,000 distinct CDR3 sequences listed, just under 85% are singletons. RNA and DNA were co-extracted from roughly 20-30 mg of unsorted bulk tissue. The origin of this receptor is a man between 35 and 55 years old with primary liver carcinoma and hepatitis B virus infection. Sequenced: tumor tissue from primary liver carcinoma.

CDR3 bases: TGTACCAACAGTATTACAGGAATTTCACCCCTCCACTTT. Translated, it gives CTNSITGISPLHF. The J gene is TRBJ1-6, the V gene TRBV6-6, with a weak D call TRBD1 (5 bases). Per germline, CDR1 MNHNY and CDR2 SVGAGI (reference sequence). This CDR3 spans 13 amino acids.